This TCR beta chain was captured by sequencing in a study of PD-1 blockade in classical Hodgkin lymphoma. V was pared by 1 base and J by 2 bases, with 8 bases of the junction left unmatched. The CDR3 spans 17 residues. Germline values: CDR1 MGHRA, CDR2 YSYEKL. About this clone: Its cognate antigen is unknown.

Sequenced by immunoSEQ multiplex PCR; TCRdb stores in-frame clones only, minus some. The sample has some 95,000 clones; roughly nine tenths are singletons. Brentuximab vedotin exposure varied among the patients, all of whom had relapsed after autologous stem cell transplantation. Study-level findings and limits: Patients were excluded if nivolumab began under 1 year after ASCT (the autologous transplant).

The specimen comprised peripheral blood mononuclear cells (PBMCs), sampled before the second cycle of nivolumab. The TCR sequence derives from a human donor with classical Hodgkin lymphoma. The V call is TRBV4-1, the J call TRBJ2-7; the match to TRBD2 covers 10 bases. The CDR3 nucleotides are TGCGCCAGCAGCCAAGGGGGTAGCGGGAGGTACACCTACGAGCAGTACTTC. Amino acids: CASSQGGSGRYTYEQYF.